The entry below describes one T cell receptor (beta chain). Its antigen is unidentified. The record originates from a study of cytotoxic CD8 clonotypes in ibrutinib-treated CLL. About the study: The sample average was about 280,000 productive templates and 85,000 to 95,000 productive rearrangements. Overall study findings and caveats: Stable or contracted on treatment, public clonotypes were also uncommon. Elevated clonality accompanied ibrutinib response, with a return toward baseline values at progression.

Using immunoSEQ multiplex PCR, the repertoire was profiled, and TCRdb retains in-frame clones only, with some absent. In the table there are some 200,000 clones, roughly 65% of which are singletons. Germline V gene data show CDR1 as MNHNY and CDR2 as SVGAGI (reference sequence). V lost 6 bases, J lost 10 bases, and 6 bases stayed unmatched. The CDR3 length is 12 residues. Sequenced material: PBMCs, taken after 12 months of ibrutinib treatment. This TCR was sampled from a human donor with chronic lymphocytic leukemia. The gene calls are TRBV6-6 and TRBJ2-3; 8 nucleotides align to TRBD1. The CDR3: CASSLRQGPQYF. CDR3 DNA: TGTGCCAGCAGCCTACGACAGGGGCCGCAGTATTTT.